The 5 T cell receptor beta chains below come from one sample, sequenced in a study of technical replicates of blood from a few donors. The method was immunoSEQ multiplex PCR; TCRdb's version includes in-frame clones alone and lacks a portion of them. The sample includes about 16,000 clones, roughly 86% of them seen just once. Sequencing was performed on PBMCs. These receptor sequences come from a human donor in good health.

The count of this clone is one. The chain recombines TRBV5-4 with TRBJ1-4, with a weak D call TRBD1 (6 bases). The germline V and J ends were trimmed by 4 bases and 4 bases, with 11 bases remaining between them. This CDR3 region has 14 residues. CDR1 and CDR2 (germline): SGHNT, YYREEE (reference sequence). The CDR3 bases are TGTGCCAGCAGCATGGACAGTCTTAATGAAAAACTGTTTTTT. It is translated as CASSMDSLNEKLFF.

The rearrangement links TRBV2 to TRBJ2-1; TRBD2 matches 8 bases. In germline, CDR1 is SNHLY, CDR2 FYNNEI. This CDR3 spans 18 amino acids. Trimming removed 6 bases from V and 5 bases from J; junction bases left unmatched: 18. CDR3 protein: CASSGGFTGGLGDNEQFF. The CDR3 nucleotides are TGTGCCAGCAGCGGCGGTTTCACGGGAGGGCTTGGGGACAATGAGCAGTTCTTC.

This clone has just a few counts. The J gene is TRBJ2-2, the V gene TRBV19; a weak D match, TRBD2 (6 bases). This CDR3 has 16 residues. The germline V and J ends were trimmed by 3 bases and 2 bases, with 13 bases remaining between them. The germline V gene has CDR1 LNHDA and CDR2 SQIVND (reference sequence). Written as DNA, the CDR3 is TGTGCCAGTAGTATGAGGAGGGCATTCAACACCGGGGAGCTGTTTTTT. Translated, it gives CASSMRRAFNTGELFF.

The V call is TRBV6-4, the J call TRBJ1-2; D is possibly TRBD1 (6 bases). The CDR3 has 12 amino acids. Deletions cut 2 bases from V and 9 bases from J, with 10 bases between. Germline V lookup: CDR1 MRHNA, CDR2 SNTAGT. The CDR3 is CASSDQGMSYTF. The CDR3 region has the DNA TGTGCCAGCAGTGACCAGGGGATGAGCTACACCTTC.

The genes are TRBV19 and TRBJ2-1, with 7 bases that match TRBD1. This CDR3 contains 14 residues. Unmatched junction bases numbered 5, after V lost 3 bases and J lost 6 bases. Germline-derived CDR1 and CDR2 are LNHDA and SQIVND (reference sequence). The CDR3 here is CASSIDRASNEQFF. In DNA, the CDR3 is TGTGCCAGTAGTATTGACAGGGCCTCCAATGAGCAGTTCTTC.